This T cell receptor (beta chain) was sequenced in a study of OX40 agonist ivuxolimab in advanced cancers. Whole-study context: Ivuxolimab doses were 0.01, 0.1, 0.3, 1.5, 3 or 10 mg/kg every 2 weeks.

The CDR3 runs to 14 residues. Germline V gene data show CDR1 as SNHLY and CDR2 as FYNNEI. Trimming cost V 4 bases and J 4 bases, with 14 bases left between them. Blood got drawn at baseline, again on cycle 4 day 1, and then on cycle 7 day 1. The protocol was immunoSEQ multiplex PCR, while the TCRdb copy is restricted to in-frame clones and leaves out a portion. The sample contains around 110,000 clones, less than 95% of which appear only once. Note on this clone: Its matching antigen is unknown.

The study, taken as a whole, reports: On average, CD8+ T cells had more expanded clones than CD4+. Low normalized T-cell clonal expansion also characterized some of the nonresponders.

This rearrangement joins TRBV2 to TRBJ2-7, with a tentative D call TRBD1 (5 bases). Sequenced here: CD4+ or CD8+ T cells sorted from blood, sampled in a trial of the OX40 agonist ivuxolimab. The TCR originated in an adult with an advanced solid tumor such as melanoma, head and neck, liver or kidney cancer. In DNA, the CDR3 is TGTGCCAGCAGTGTCTCAGGGTTCGTTTACGAGCAGTACTTC. Its translation is CASSVSGFVYEQYF.